The clone carrying this T cell receptor (beta chain) was seen a few times. The antigen remains undetermined. This sample was included in a study of blood T cells in healthy people across ages. Samples each had at least 6 micrograms of total RNA extracted. The study, taken as a whole, reports: Age advanced and TCR beta diversity per million T cells fell, roughly linearly.

The second PCR ran roughly 7 to 12 cycles with a sample-barcoded 5' primer and J-beta primers. TCRdb itself ran the 5' RACE reads through MiXCR, one entry per CDR3 protein. This sample has 650,000 to 1,000,000 distinct CDR3 sequences, with 46% found just once. The CDR3 consists of 16 residues. CDR1 is LGHDT, CDR2 YNNKEL, per germline (reference sequence). The receptor was derived from an older man in good health. The chain links TRBV3-1 to TRBJ2-1, with a possible D match to TRBD2 (6 bases). TRBJ2-7 explains the end of the DNA better; the J call may be wrong. The sequenced sample consisted of blood. CDR3 protein: CASSQGAGPSNNEQYF. CDR3 coding DNA: TGTGCCAGCAGCCAAGGGGCGGGACCCTCGAACAATGAGCAGTACTTC.